This TCR beta chain stems from a study of T cell repertoires in cytomegalovirus infection. Study summary: Evidence of both CMV infection and a matching HLA type came from public TCR beta signatures.

In this sample, this clonotype turned up many times. Its antigen is currently unknown. Points from the study as a whole: CMV carriers with the relevant HLA were identified by cumulative public TCR beta family frequency.

Germline V gene sequence: CDR1 SEHNR, CDR2 FQNEAQ (reference sequence). The length of the CDR3 is 15 residues. Trimming pared 1 base from V and 3 bases from J, leaving 12 bases between. TCRdb re-called the reads with MiXCR, one entry per CDR3 protein. The sample yields fewer than 700,000 distinct CDR3 sequences, 20% to 25% seen once. The rearrangement joins TRBV7-9 to TRBJ1-1; D is uncertain. The receptor comes from a human donor in good health (CMV status not recorded). Some clones in this sample may be carry-over from other donors' samples. Sequencing was carried out using CD8+ T cells from PBMCs. CDR3 sequence: CASSLGREFHTEAFF. The CDR3 DNA reads as TGTGCCAGCAGCTTAGGCCGGGAATTCCACACTGAAGCTTTCTTT.